This entry features one T cell receptor beta chain sequence. This sample was included in a study of CD8+ T cells in alopecia areata. CDR1 and CDR2 from the germline V gene are SQVTM and ANQGSEA. This CDR3 has 13 residues. V was clipped by 4 bases and J by 0 bases, with 9 bases between them. RNA, once extracted, was reverse transcribed into cDNA for use as the sequencing template. Clones were read by immunoSEQ multiplex PCR, and TCRdb kept only the in-frame ones, dropping some. The sample lists fewer than 200,000 clones; 50% to 60% were seen once. The J gene is TRBJ2-5, the V gene TRBV29-1; D is uncertain. This clonotype originated in a human donor with alopecia areata. Sequences were derived from CD4+ T cells sorted from blood, sampled at week 0. The CDR3 coding sequence is TGCAGCGTTGCTCCGCTGTACCAAGAGACCCAGTACTTC. This gives the protein CSVAPLYQETQYF.